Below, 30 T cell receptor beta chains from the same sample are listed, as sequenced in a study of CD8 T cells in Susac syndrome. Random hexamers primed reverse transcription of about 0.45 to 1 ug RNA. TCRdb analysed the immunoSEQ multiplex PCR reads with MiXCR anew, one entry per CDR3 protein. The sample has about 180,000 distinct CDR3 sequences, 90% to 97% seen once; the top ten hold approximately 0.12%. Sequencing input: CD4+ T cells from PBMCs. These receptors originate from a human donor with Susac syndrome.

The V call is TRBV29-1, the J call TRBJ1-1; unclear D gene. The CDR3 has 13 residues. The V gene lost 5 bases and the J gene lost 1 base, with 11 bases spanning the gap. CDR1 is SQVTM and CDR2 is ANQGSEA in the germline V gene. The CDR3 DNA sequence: TGCAGCGTTACCCGATTCCAGAACACTGAAGCTTTCTTT. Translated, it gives CSVTRFQNTEAFF.

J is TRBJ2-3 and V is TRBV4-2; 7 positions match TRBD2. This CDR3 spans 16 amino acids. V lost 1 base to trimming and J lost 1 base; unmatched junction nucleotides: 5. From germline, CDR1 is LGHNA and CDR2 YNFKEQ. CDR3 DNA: TGTGCCAGCAGCCAAGTAGGACTAGGGCGCACAGATACGCAGTATTTT. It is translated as CASSQVGLGRTDTQYF.

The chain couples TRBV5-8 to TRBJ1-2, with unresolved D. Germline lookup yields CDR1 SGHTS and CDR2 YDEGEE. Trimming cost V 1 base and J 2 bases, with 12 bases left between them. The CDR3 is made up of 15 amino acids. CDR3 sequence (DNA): TGTGCCAGCAGCTTGTTCGGAACGGTCAACTATGGCTACACCTTC. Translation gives CASSLFGTVNYGYTF.

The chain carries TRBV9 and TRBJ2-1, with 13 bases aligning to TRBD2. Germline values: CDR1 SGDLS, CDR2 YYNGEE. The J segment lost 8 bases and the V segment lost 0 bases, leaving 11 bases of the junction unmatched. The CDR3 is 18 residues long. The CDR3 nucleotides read TGTGCCAGCAGCGTAGAATTACGGACTAGCGGGAGAGGGGATGAGCAGTTCTTC. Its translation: CASSVELRTSGRGDEQFF.

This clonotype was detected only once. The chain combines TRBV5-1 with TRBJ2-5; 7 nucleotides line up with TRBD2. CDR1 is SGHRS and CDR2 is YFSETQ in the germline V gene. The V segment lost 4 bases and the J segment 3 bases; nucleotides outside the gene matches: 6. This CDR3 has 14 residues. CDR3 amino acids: CASSPLAGKETQYF. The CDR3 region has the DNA TGCGCCAGCAGCCCTTTAGCGGGCAAAGAGACCCAGTACTTC.

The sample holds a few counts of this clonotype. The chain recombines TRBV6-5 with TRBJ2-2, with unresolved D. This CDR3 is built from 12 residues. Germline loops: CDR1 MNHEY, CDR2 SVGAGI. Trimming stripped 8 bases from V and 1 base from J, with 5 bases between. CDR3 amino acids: CASRLNTGELFF. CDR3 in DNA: TGTGCCAGCCGCCTGAACACCGGGGAGCTGTTTTTT.

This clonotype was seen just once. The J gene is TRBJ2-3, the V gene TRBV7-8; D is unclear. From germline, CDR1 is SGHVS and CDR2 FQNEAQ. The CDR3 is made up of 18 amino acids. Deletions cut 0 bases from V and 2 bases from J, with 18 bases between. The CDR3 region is CASSLARRTTRLTDTQYF. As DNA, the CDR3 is TGTGCCAGCAGCTTAGCGCGGAGAACAACCCGACTCACAGATACGCAGTATTTT.

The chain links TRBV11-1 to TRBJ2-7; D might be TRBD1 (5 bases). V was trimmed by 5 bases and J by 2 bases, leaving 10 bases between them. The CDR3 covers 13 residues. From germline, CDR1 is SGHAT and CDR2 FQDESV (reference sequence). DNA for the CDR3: TGTGCCAGCAGCCCACAGGCCACCTACGAGCAGTACTTC. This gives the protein CASSPQATYEQYF.

CDR3 in DNA: TGTGCCAGCAGTCCAGGTGGAGCACCTGAGCAGTTCTTC. It yields the protein CASSPGGAPEQFF. The rearrangement joins TRBV28 to TRBJ2-1; D gene uncertain. Trimming removed 5 bases at V and 9 bases at J, with 14 bases between. CDR3 length: 13 residues. CDR1 and CDR2 (germline): MDHEN, SYDVKM.

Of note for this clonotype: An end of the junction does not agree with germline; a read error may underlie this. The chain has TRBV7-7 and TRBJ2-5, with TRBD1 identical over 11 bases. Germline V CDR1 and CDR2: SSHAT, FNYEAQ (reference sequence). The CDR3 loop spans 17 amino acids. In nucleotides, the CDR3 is TGTGCTAGCAGCTTAGCGCGCGGGACAGGGGGACAAGAGACCCAGTACTTC. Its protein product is CASSLARGTGGQETQYF.

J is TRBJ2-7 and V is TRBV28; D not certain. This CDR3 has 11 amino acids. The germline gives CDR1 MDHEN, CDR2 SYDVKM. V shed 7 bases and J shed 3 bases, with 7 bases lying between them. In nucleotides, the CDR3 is TGTGCCAGCACCCTCAACTACGAGCAGTACTTC. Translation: CASTLNYEQYF.

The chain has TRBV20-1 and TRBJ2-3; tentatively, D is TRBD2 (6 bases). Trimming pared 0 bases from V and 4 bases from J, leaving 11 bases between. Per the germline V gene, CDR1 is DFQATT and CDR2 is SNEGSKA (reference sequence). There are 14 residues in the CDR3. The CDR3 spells CSARDRRAADTQYF. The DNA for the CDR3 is TGCAGTGCTAGAGATAGGAGGGCCGCAGATACGCAGTATTTT.

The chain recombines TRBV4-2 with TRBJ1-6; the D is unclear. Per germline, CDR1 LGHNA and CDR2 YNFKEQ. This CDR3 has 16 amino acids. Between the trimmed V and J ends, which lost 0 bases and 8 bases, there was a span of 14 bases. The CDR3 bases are TGTGCCAGCAGCCAAGAGGAGAGTTCCGGGGATTCACCCCTCCACTTT. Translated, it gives CASSQEESSGDSPLHF.

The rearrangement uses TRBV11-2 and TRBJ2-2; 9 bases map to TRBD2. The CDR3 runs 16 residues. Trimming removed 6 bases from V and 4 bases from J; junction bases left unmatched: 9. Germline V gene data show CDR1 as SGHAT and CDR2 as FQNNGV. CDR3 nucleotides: TGTGCCAGCAGTTCCCGCGGGAGGGCCCCCACCGGGGAGCTGTTTTTT. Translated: CASSSRGRAPTGELFF.

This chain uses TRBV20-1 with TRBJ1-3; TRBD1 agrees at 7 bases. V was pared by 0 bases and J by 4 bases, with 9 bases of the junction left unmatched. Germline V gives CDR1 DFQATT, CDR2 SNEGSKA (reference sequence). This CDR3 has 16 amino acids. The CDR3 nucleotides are TGCAGTGCTAGAGAGCTCCGGGACAGAAGCGGAAACACCATATATTTT. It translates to CSARELRDRSGNTIYF.

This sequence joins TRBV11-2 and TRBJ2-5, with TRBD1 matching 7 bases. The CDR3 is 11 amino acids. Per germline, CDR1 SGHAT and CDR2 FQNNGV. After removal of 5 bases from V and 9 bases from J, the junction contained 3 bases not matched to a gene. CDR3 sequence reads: CASSIQGAQYF. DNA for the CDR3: TGTGCCAGCAGCATTCAGGGGGCCCAGTACTTC.

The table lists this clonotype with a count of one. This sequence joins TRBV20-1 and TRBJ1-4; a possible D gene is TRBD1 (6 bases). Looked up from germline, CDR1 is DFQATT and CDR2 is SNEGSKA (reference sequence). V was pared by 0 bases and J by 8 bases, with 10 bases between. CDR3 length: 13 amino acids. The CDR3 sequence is CSAREGAEEKLFF. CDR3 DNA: TGCAGTGCTAGAGAGGGGGCGGAGGAAAAACTGTTTTTT.

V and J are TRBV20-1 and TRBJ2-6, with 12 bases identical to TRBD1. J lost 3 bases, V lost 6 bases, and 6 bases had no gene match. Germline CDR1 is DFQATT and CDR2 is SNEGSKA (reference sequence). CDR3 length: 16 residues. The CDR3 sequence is CSARDRGRVGANVLTF. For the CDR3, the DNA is TGCAGTGCCCGGGACAGGGGGCGCGTTGGGGCCAACGTCCTGACTTTC.

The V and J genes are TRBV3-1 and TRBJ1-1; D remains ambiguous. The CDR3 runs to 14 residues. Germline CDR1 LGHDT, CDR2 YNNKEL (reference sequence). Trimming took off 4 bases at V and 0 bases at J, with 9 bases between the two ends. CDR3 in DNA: TGTGCCAGCAGCCCGGAGGAGTTGAACACTGAAGCTTTCTTT. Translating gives CASSPEELNTEAFF. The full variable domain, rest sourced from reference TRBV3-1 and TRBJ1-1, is DTAVSQTPKYLVTQMGNDKSIKCEQNLGHDTMYWYKQDSKKFLKIMFSYNNKELIINETVPNRFSPKSPDKAHLNLHINSLELGDSAVYFCASSPEELNTEAFFGQGTRLTVV.

CDR3 DNA: TGCAGTGCTAGCCCGGTCGGGGCCTATGGCTACACCTTC. It specifies CSASPVGAYGYTF. The V call is TRBV20-1, the J call TRBJ1-2, with D perhaps matching TRBD1 (5 bases). The germline V and J ends were trimmed by 3 bases and 4 bases, with 12 bases remaining between them. This CDR3 spans 13 amino acids. Germline lookup yields CDR1 DFQATT and CDR2 SNEGSKA (reference sequence).

The CDR3 DNA is TGTGCCAGCAGCGGAGGGCCTAGCGGGAGTGTAGGTGAGCAGTACTTC. Its protein product is CASSGGPSGSVGEQYF. V is TRBV9 and J is TRBJ2-7; 10 nucleotides agree with TRBD2. Germline values: CDR1 SGDLS, CDR2 YYNGEE. The CDR3 sequence is 16 residues long. The ends lost 3 bases at V and 7 bases at J; junction bases unmatched: 13.

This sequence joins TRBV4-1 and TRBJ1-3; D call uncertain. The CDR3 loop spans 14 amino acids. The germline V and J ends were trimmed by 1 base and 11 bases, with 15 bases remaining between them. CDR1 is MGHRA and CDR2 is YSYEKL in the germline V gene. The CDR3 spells CASSQGPAGKAIYF. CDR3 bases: TGCGCCAGCAGCCAAGGCCCTGCCGGAAAGGCCATATATTTT.

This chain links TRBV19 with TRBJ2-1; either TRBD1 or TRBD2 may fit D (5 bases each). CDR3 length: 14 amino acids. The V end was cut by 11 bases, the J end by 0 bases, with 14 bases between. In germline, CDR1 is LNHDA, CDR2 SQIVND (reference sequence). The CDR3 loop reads CASGPWSSYNEQFF. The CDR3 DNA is TGTGCCTCGGGGCCTTGGAGCTCCTACAATGAGCAGTTCTTC. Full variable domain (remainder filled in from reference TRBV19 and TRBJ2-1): DGGITQSPKYLFRKEGQNVTLSCEQNLNHDAMYWYRQDPGQGLRLIYYSQIVNDFQKGDIAEGYSVSREKKESFPLTVTSAQKNPTAFYLCASGPWSSYNEQFFGPGTRLTVL.

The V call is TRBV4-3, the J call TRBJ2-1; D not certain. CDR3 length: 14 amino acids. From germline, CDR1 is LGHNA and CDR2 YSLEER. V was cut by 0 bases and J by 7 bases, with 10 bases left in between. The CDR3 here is CASSQEGPRNEQFF. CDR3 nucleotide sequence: TGCGCCAGCAGCCAAGAAGGACCCCGAAATGAGCAGTTCTTC.

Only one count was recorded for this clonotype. DNA for the CDR3: TGCAGGCCGGGACAGAGACCGGGTGAGCAGTTCTTC. Encoded protein: CRPGQRPGEQFF. The chain combines TRBV20-1 with TRBJ2-1; 7 bases align to TRBD1. The CDR3 is made up of 12 amino acids. The germline gives CDR1 DFQATT, CDR2 SNEGSKA (reference sequence).

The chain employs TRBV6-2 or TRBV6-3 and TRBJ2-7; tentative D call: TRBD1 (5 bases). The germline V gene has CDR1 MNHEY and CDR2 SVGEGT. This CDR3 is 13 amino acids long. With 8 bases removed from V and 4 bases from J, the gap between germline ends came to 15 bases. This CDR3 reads CASEARGVYEQYV. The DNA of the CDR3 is TGTGCCAGCGAGGCAAGGGGCGTATACGAGCAGTACGTC.

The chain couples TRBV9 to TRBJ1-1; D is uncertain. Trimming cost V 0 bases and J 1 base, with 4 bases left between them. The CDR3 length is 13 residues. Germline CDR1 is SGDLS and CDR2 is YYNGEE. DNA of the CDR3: TGTGCCAGCAGCGTAGAAGAGAACACTGAAGCTTTCTTT. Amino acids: CASSVEENTEAFF.

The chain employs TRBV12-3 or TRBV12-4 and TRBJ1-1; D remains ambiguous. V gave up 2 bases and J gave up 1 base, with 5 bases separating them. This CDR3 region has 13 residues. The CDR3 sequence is CASSLMQNTEAFF. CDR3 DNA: TGTGCCAGCAGTTTAATGCAGAACACTGAAGCTTTCTTT.

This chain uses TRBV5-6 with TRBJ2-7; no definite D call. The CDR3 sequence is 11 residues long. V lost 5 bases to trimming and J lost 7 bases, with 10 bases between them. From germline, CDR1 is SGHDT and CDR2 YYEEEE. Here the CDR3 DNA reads TGTGCCAGCAGTTCCCCCCTAGAGCAGTACGTC. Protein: CASSSPLEQYV.

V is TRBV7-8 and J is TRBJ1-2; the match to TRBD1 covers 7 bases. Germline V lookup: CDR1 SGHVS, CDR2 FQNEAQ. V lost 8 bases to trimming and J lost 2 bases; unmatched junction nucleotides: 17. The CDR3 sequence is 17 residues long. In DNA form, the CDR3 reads TGTGCCAGCGGCCTCAGGGGGGGGCGCGGAAGAAACTATGGCTACACCTTC. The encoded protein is CASGLRGGRGRNYGYTF.